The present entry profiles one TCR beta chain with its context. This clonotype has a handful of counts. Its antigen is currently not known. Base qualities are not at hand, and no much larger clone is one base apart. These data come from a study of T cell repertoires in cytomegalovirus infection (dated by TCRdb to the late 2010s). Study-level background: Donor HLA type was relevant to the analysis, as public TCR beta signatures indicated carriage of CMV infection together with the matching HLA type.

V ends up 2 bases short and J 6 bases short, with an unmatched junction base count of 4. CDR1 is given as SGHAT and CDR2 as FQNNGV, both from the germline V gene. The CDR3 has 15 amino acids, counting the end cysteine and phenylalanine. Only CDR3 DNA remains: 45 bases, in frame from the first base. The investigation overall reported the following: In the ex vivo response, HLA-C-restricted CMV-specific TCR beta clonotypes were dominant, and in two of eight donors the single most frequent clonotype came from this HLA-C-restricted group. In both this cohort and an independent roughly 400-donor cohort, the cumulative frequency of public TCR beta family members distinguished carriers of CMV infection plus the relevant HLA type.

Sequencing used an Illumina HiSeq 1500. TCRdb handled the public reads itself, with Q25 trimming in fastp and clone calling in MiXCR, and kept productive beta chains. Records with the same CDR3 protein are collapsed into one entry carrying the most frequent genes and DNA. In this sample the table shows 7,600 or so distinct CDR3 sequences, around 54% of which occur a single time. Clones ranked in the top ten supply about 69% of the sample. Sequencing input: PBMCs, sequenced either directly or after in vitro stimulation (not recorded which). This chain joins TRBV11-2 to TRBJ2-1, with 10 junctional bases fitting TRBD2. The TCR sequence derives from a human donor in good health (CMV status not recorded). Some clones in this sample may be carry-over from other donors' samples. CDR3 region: CASSLTSGAFNEQFF. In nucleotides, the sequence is TGTGCCAGCAGCTTAACTAGCGGGGCCTTCAATGAGCAGTTCTTC.